This T cell receptor (beta chain) comes out of a study of blood T cell repertoires in COVID-19. J lost 4 bases, V lost 2 bases, and 6 bases had no gene match. Germline V gene lookup returns CDR1 MGHRA and CDR2 YSYEKL. CDR3 length: 17 amino acids. The protocol was immunoSEQ multiplex PCR, while the TCRdb copy is restricted to in-frame clones and leaves out a portion. The repertoire holds about 320,000 clones, roughly 91% seen once, with around 10% in the top ten. The chain recombines TRBV4-1 with TRBJ2-3, with TRBD2 matching over 13 bases. The sequenced material came from peripheral blood. This receptor was taken from a woman in her 30s with COVID-19, enrolled during active disease. The CDR3 region is CASSQTSGGAIPDTQYF. CDR3 sequence (DNA): TGCGCCAGCAGCCAAACTAGCGGGGGGGCGATCCCAGATACGCAGTATTTT.